Each of the 5 T cell receptor beta chains below was sequenced from the same sample in a study of Ad26.COV2.S vaccination and SARS-CoV-2 variants. Treatment indicated: around 19 received Ad26.COV2.S at low or high dose, single or two shots; 5 received placebo; per-sample allocation not given. Day 63 following the first vaccine or placebo injection was when the samples were taken. The table came from immunoSEQ multiplex PCR; TCRdb's copy has only in-frame clones and leaves some out. The sample carries about 280,000 clones, around 87% recorded once. The source was peripheral blood, collected in a trial of Ad26.COV2.S vaccine versus placebo. The origin of the receptors is a person between 18 and 59 years old who received the Ad26.COV2.S COVID-19 vaccine or a placebo.

This sequence joins TRBV7-2 and TRBJ2-7, with D possibly being TRBD2 (6 bases). V lost 4 bases and J lost 0, with 13 bases in between. This CDR3 spans 15 amino acids. Germline loops: CDR1 SGHTA, CDR2 FQGNSA. The CDR3 spells CASSSSGTGSYEQYF. Written as DNA, the CDR3 is TGTGCCAGCAGCTCCTCCGGGACTGGCTCCTACGAGCAGTACTTC.

The chain employs TRBV3-1 (or the pseudogene TRBV3-2) and TRBJ2-7, with no clear D. The CDR3 consists of 13 residues. Germline V CDR1 and CDR2: LGHDT, YNNKEL (reference sequence). Trimming removed 4 bases from V and 0 bases from J, with 7 bases in between. As DNA, the CDR3 is TGTGCCAGCAGCCCCACCCCCTCCTACGAGCAGTACTTC. Translating gives CASSPTPSYEQYF.

The chain couples TRBV7-9 to TRBJ2-2, with D unresolved. Looked up from germline, CDR1 is SEHNR and CDR2 is FQNEAQ (reference sequence). The V gene lost 2 bases and the J gene lost 0 bases, with 4 bases spanning the gap. This CDR3 contains 14 residues. The CDR3 DNA reads TGTGCCAGCAGCTTATTAGCGAACACCGGGGAGCTGTTTTTT. It yields the protein CASSLLANTGELFF.

The V call is TRBV5-4, the J call TRBJ1-2, with a weak D call TRBD1 (6 bases). Per the germline V gene, CDR1 is SGHNT and CDR2 is YYREEE (reference sequence). Trimming took 4 bases from V and 3 from J, leaving 13 bases between them. The CDR3 is 14 residues long. This CDR3 is CASSIGGGDYGYTF. As DNA, the CDR3 is TGTGCCAGCAGCATAGGGGGGGGTGACTATGGCTACACCTTC.

The J gene is TRBJ2-3, the V gene TRBV23-1, with 13 bases lining up with TRBD2. TRBV23-1 is assigned to the ORF class and has an uncertain function. The CDR3 spans 17 residues. Germline trimming cut 6 bases from V and 0 bases from J; bases unmatched to any gene: 6. The CDR3 DNA reads TGCGCCAGCAGCCTGGGGACTAGCGGGGAAAGCACAGATACGCAGTATTTT. Translated: CASSLGTSGESTDTQYF.